Sequencing of this TCR beta chain was carried out in a study of blood T cell repertoires in COVID-19. The data were produced by immunoSEQ multiplex PCR, yet TCRdb's version contains in-frame clones alone and is incomplete. Altogether fewer than 130,000 clones are present, around 85% being singletons, with the ten largest covering 20% to 25%. Germline CDR1 SGHNT, CDR2 YYREEE (reference sequence). Trimming removed 0 bases from V and 1 base from J; junction bases left unmatched: 3. CDR3 length: 16 amino acids. The sample was peripheral blood. The V and J genes are TRBV5-4 and TRBJ2-2, with 7 nucleotides matching TRBD1. The sequence was collected from a man between 65 and 79 years old with active or convalescent COVID-19. The CDR3 bases are TGTGCCAGCAGCTTGGCGGGGACAGTGAACACCGGGGAGCTGTTTTTT. Encoded protein: CASSLAGTVNTGELFF.